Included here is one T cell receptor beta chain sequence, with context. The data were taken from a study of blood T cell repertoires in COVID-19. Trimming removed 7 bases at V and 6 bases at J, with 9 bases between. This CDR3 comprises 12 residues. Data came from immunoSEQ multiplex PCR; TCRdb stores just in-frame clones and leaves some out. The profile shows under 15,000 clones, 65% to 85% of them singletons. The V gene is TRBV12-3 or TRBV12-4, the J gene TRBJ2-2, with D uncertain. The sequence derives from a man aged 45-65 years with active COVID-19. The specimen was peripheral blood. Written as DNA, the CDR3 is TGTGCCAGCACCTACAGACCCGGGGAGCTGTTTTTT. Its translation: CASTYRPGELFF.